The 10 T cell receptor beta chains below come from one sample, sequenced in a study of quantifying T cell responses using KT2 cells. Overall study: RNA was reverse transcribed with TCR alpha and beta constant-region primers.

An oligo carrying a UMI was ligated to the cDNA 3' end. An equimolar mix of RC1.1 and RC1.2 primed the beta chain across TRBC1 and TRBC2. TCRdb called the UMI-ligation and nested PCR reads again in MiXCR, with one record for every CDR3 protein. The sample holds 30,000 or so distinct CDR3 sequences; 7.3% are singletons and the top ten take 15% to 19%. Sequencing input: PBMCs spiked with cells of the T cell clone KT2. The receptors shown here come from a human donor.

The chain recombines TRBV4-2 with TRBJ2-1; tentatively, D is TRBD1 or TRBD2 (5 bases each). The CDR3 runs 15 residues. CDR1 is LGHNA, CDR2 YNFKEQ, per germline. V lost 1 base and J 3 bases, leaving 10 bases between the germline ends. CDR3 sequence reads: CASSQAAGGYNEQFF. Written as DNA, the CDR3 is TGTGCCAGCAGCCAAGCGGCTGGGGGCTACAATGAGCAGTTCTTC.

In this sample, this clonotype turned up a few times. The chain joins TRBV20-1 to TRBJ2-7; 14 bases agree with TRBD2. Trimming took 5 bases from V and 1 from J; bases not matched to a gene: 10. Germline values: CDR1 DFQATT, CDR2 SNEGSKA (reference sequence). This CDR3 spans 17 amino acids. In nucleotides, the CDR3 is TGCAGTGCTGCCGGGACTAGCGGGAGAAGTGGGTCCTACGAGCAGTACTTC. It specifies CSAAGTSGRSGSYEQYF.

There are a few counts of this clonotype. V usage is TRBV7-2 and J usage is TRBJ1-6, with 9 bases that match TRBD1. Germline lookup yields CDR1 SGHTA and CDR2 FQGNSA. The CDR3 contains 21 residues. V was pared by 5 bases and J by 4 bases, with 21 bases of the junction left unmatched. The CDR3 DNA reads TGTGCCAGCAGCCCAGAACTGCTCCGGGACAGGGCCCTACTATATAATTCACCCCTCCACTTT. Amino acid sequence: CASSPELLRDRALLYNSPLHF.

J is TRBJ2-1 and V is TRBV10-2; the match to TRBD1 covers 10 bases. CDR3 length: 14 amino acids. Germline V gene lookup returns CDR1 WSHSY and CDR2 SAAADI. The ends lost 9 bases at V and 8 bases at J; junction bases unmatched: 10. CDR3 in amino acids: CASRDRGRMDEQFF. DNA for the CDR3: TGCGCCAGTCGGGACAGGGGAAGGATGGATGAGCAGTTCTTC.

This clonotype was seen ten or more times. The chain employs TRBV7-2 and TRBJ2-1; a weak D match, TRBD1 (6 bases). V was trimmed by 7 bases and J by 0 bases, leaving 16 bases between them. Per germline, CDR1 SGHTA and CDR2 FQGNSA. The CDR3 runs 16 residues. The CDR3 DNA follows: TGTGCCAGCACCTCAAACAGGGCCAGCTCCTACAATGAGCAGTTCTTC. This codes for CASTSNRASSYNEQFF.

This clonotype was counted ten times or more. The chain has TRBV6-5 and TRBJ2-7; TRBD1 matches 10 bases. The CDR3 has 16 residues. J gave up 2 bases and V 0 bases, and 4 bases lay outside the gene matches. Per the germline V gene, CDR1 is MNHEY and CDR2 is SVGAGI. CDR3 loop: CASSYSGTGAAYEQYF. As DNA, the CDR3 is TGTGCCAGCAGTTACTCCGGGACAGGGGCGGCCTACGAGCAGTACTTC.

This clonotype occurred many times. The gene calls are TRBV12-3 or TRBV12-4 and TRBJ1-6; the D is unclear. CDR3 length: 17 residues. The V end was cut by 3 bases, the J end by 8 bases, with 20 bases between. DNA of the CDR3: TGTGCCAGCAGTTTTCAATGGAGTGGGGTTGAAGATTCACCCCTCCACTTT. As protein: CASSFQWSGVEDSPLHF.

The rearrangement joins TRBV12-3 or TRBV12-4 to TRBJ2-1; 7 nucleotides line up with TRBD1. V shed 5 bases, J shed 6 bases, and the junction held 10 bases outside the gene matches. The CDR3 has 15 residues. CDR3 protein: CASSRPDRVANEQFF. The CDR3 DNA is TGTGCCAGCAGTCGCCCCGACAGGGTCGCCAATGAGCAGTTCTTC.

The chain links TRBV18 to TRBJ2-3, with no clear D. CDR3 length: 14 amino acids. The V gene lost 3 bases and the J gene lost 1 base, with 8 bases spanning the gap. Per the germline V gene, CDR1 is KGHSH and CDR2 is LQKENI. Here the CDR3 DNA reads TGTGCCAGCTCACCGGGTCGCCGCACAGATACGCAGTATTTT. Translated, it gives CASSPGRRTDTQYF.

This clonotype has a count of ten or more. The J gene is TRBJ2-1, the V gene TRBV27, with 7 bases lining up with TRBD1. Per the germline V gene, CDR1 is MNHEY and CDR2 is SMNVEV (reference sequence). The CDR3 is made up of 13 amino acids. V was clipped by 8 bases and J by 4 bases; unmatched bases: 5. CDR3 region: CASGDSHYNEQFF. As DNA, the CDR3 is TGTGCCAGCGGGGACAGCCATTACAATGAGCAGTTCTTC.